This TCR beta chain originates from a study of spatial heterogeneity in lung cancer. Study summary: Any follow-up PBMC samples that were available went on to be sequenced, and the median time to follow-up was roughly 2 years after resection. Compared with alpha-chain sequences, beta-chain sequences were consistently detected in greater numbers.

This clonotype has at least ten counts. The time point is: blood at routine non-recurrence follow-up after resection. Sequencing was performed on whole RNA extracted from tumor and nontumor lung tissue, or from frozen PBMC, and the material was left unsorted. V lost 6 bases and J lost 9, with 20 bases in between. The CDR3 extends over 14 amino acids. Single TCR cDNA molecules each had their own unique molecular identifier. MiXCR was run by TCRdb on the 5' RACE reads, yielding one entry per CDR3 protein. The table includes about 20,000 distinct CDR3 sequences, roughly 10% detected once. Sequenced material: PBMCs, taken at follow-up. This TCR was sampled from a female donor with early-stage non-small cell lung cancer. The chain joins TRBV12-3 or TRBV12-4 to TRBJ1-2; maybe TRBD1 (5 bases). As DNA, the CDR3 is TGTGCCAGCAGATACGACAGTACTCGTATGAGCTACACCTTC. Its protein is CASRYDSTRMSYTF.